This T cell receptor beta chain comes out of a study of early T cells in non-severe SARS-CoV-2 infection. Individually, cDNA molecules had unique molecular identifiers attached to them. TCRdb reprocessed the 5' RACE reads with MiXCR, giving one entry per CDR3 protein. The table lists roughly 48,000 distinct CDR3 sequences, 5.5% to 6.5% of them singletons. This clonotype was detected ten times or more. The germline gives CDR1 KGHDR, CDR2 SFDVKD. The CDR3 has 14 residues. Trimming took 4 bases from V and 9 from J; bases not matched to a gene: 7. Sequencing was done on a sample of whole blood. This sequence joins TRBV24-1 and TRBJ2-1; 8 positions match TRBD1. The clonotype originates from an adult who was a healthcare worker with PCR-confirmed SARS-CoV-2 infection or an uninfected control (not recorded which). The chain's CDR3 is CATSEGQGVGEQFF. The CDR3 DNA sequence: TGTGCCACCAGTGAAGGACAGGGTGTCGGTGAGCAGTTCTTC.